The 21 T cell receptor beta chains in this list originate from one sample, sequenced in a study of blood T cell repertoires in COVID-19. Clones were sequenced by immunoSEQ multiplex PCR, and TCRdb holds only the in-frame ones, with some missing. This table holds some 190,000 clones, around 85% found once. The sample taken for sequencing was peripheral blood. The receptor set was obtained from a man older than 75 with COVID-19, enrolled during active disease.

The chain couples TRBV19 to TRBJ2-1; 7 nucleotides line up with TRBD2. CDR1 LNHDA and CDR2 SQIVND come from the germline V gene (reference sequence). With 4 bases clipped from V and 4 bases from J, the junction kept 7 bases outside the gene matches. The CDR3 has 15 amino acids. The CDR3 DNA follows: TGTGCCAGTAGTACTTACCTAGCGGTTTACAATGAGCAGTTCTTC. Translation gives CASSTYLAVYNEQFF.

The chain carries TRBV7-9 and TRBJ1-2, with 8 bases identical to TRBD1. In germline, CDR1 is SEHNR, CDR2 FQNEAQ (reference sequence). The V segment lost 4 bases and the J segment 7 bases; nucleotides outside the gene matches: 5. CDR3 length: 13 residues. The DNA for the CDR3 is TGTGCCAGCAGCTGGCCAGGGGGCGGTGGCTACACCTTC. It translates to CASSWPGGGGYTF.

This chain joins TRBV27 and TRBJ2-2; 7 bases match TRBD1. CDR1 MNHEY and CDR2 SMNVEV come from the germline V gene (reference sequence). This CDR3 has 16 residues. Germline trimming cut 6 bases from V and 0 bases from J; bases unmatched to any gene: 7. CDR3 bases: TGTGCCAGCAGGGGCCCCGGGACAGCGAACACCGGGGAGCTGTTTTTT. The encoded protein is CASRGPGTANTGELFF.

The V call is TRBV7-2, the J call TRBJ2-3; a weak D match, TRBD2 (6 bases). The germline CDR1 and CDR2 sequences are SGHTA and FQGNSA. Trimming pared 5 bases from V and 5 bases from J, leaving 23 bases between. This CDR3 contains 17 residues. The DNA for the CDR3 is TGTGCCAGCAGCCGGCCTATTGCGGGGCTTTCTAAAGATACGCAGTATTTT. This encodes CASSRPIAGLSKDTQYF.

The rearrangement joins TRBV7-9 to TRBJ1-2; D possibly corresponds to TRBD1 (6 bases). Germline-derived CDR1 and CDR2 are SEHNR and FQNEAQ (reference sequence). The CDR3 contains 14 residues. Trimming left V 5 bases short and J 8 bases short, with 18 bases between. CDR3 nucleotides: TGTGCCAGCAGCCCCCTCGACAGGATTGAGGGCTACACCTTC. Its protein product is CASSPLDRIEGYTF.

V is TRBV6-6 and J is TRBJ1-5, with D possibly being TRBD1 (6 bases). The germline V gene has CDR1 MNHNY and CDR2 SVGAGI (reference sequence). The CDR3 is 12 amino acids. Between the trimmed V and J ends, which lost 6 bases and 7 bases, there was a span of 10 bases. The CDR3 loop is CASSDGQQPQHF. DNA for the CDR3: TGTGCCAGCAGCGACGGACAGCAGCCCCAGCATTTT.

The chain has TRBV12-5 and TRBJ1-4; D unresolved. The CDR3 spans 13 residues. Germline V gives CDR1 LGHNT, CDR2 FRNRAP. V lost 6 bases, J lost 7 bases, and 12 bases lay in between. The CDR3 region is CASGQSGSEKLFF. The DNA of the CDR3 is TGTGCTAGTGGCCAATCGGGTTCTGAAAAACTGTTTTTT.

A remark on this clone: The sample contains more than one DNA sequence encoding this CDR3. This sequence joins TRBV18 and TRBJ1-1, with D perhaps TRBD1 (5 bases). Germline V CDR1 and CDR2: KGHSH, LQKENI. This CDR3 region has 14 residues. V lost 3 bases, J lost 1 base, and 9 bases lay in between. CDR3 nucleotides: TGTGCCAGCTCACCGAGCAGGGAGAACACTGAAGCTTTCTTT. Its translation: CASSPSRENTEAFF.

This rearrangement joins TRBV6-5 to TRBJ1-2; the D is unclear. This CDR3 spans 14 amino acids. Per germline, CDR1 MNHEY and CDR2 SVGAGI. Trimming pared 6 bases from V and 6 bases from J, leaving 17 bases between. DNA of the CDR3: TGTGCCAGCAGCCGGACTCCCCCAATCAATGGCTACACCTTC. Translated: CASSRTPPINGYTF.

This clone occurred a few times. The same CDR3 also results from other DNA sequences found in this sample. V is TRBV19 and J is TRBJ1-5; 10 nucleotides agree with TRBD1. This CDR3 has 16 amino acids. V lost 1 base and J lost 2; bases outside the gene matches: 2. CDR1 is LNHDA and CDR2 is SQIVND in the germline V gene (reference sequence). Here the CDR3 reads CASSIGGTGGNQPQHF. The CDR3, as DNA: TGTGCCAGTAGTATAGGAGGGACAGGGGGCAATCAGCCCCAGCATTTT.

The chain carries TRBV7-7 and TRBJ2-2; 8 nucleotides line up with TRBD2. The germline CDR1 and CDR2 sequences are SSHAT and FNYEAQ (reference sequence). There are 18 residues in the CDR3. The trim removed 2 bases at V and 4 bases at J, leaving 12 bases unmatched. The CDR3 DNA sequence: TGTGCCAGCAGCTTACGGCCCTCTAGCGGGTATTTCACCGGGGAGCTGTTTTTT. Protein sequence: CASSLRPSSGYFTGELFF.

In this sample, this clone turned up once. This chain joins TRBV7-9 and TRBJ2-7, with D possibly TRBD1 on 6 matching bases. Germline CDR1 SEHNR, CDR2 FQNEAQ (reference sequence). CDR3 length: 15 amino acids. V was cut by 5 bases and J by 3 bases, with 17 bases left in between. Written as DNA, the CDR3 is TGTGCCAGCAGCACACGGATCGACAGGCTCTACGAGCAGTACTTC. It yields the protein CASSTRIDRLYEQYF.

This clone turned up a few times. The chain has TRBV3-1 (or the pseudogene TRBV3-2) and TRBJ1-2; perhaps TRBD1 as D (6 bases). Germline-derived CDR1 and CDR2 are LGHDT and YNNKEL (reference sequence). The CDR3 sequence is 15 residues long. V lost 4 bases to trimming and J lost 8 bases, with 20 bases between them. The CDR3 sequence is CASSPNLDRYNGYTF. In DNA, the CDR3 is TGTGCCAGCAGCCCTAACCTAGACAGGTATAACGGCTACACCTTC.

This clone was seen only a few times. The chain carries TRBV9 and TRBJ1-1, with D perhaps TRBD1 (6 bases). The V end lost 0 bases, the J end lost 1 base, and 10 bases lay between the germline ends. The V gene's germline CDR1 is SGDLS and CDR2 YYNGEE. This CDR3 comprises 15 residues. The CDR3 here is CASSVDRAPNTEAFF. CDR3 DNA: TGTGCCAGCAGCGTAGACAGGGCTCCGAACACTGAAGCTTTCTTT. The whole variable domain, filled in from reference TRBV9 and TRBJ1-1, reads DSGVTQTPKHLITATGQRVTLRCSPRSGDLSVYWYQQSLDQGLQFLIQYYNGEERAKGNILERFSAQQFPDLHSELNLSSLELGDSALYFCASSVDRAPNTEAFFGQGTRLTVV.

This clone has more than one count but fewer than ten. The chain is built from TRBV7-9 and TRBJ1-1, with 7 bases fitting TRBD1. Per germline, CDR1 SEHNR and CDR2 FQNEAQ (reference sequence). Trimming cost V 5 bases and J 4 bases; bases outside gene matches: 4. This CDR3 spans 13 amino acids. In DNA form, the CDR3 reads TGTGCCAGCAGCCGGGGACAGACCACTGAAGCTTTCTTT. Its protein product is CASSRGQTTEAFF. The full variable domain, in which reference TRBV7-9 and TRBJ1-1 provide the parts outside the CDR3, is DTGVSQNPRHKITKRGQNVTFRCDPISEHNRLYWYRQTLGQGPEFLTYFQNEAQLEKSRLLSDRFSAERPKGSFSTLEIQRTEQGDSAMYLCASSRGQTTEAFFGQGTRLTVV.

The V call is TRBV3-1 (or the pseudogene TRBV3-2), the J call TRBJ1-4; 9 bases agree with TRBD1. V shed 3 bases and J 5 bases; nucleotides not matched to a gene: 4. The CDR3 length is 15 residues. Germline V CDR1 and CDR2: LGHDT, YNNKEL (reference sequence). The CDR3 DNA sequence: TGTGCCAGCAGCCACGCGGGACAGGGAAATGAAAAACTGTTTTTT. This gives the protein CASSHAGQGNEKLFF.

The chain links TRBV27 to TRBJ1-1; the D is unclear. The germline CDR1 and CDR2 sequences are MNHEY and SMNVEV (reference sequence). This CDR3 is 9 amino acids long. V lost 7 bases and J 8 bases, leaving 5 bases between the germline ends. The CDR3 DNA is TGTGCCAGCATTCTAGAAGCTTTCTTT. Translated: CASILEAFF.

The chain combines TRBV4-1 with TRBJ2-2; perhaps TRBD2 as D (6 bases). The CDR3 sequence is 22 residues long. The V gene lost 1 base and the J gene lost 3 bases, with 30 bases spanning the gap. The germline gives CDR1 MGHRA, CDR2 YSYEKL. CDR3 in amino acids: CASSQGGGGQLVSSWDTGELFF. In DNA, the CDR3 is TGCGCCAGCAGCCAAGGGGGAGGTGGACAACTCGTGTCGTCGTGGGACACCGGGGAGCTGTTTTTT.

The rearrangement links TRBV29-1 to TRBJ2-2; 7 bases align to TRBD2. Germline lookup yields CDR1 SQVTM and CDR2 ANQGSEA. CDR3 length: 13 amino acids. Trimming took 6 bases from V and 5 from J; bases not matched to a gene: 6. CDR3 bases: TGCAGCGTCCTTGGGGGGGAAACCGGGGAGCTGTTTTTT. Translated, it gives CSVLGGETGELFF.

The chain combines TRBV18 with TRBJ2-3; 8 bases match TRBD2. V gave up 3 bases and J gave up 7 bases; unmatched junction bases: 6. The CDR3 contains 14 residues. The germline V gene has CDR1 KGHSH and CDR2 LQKENI. This CDR3 is CASSPGGGTNTQYF. The CDR3 DNA is TGTGCCAGCTCACCGGGCGGGGGGACGAATACGCAGTATTTT.

In this sample, this clone turned up a few times. The CDR3 bases are TGTGCCAGCAGCTCAAAGCCGGGAACATATGGCTACACCTTC. Translation gives CASSSKPGTYGYTF. The chain links TRBV7-3 to TRBJ1-2, with no clear D. Germline-derived CDR1 and CDR2 are SGHTA and FQGTGA. V was clipped by 4 bases and J by 5 bases, with 14 bases between them. This CDR3 contains 14 residues.